This record looks at one T cell receptor beta chain sequence and its context. The CDR3 contains 15 residues. Trimming took off 4 bases at V and 2 bases at J, with 15 bases between the two ends. Germline V gene lookup returns CDR1 PRHDT and CDR2 FYEKMQ (reference sequence). Assay used: immunoSEQ multiplex PCR; TCRdb lists only in-frame clones, some missing. The table has over 50,000 clones, over 80% seen once; the top ten hold 0.89%. The sample comes from a study of T cell changes during pregnancy in multiple sclerosis. The chain employs TRBV13 and TRBJ2-7; the D gene is possibly TRBD2 (6 bases). This specimen was peripheral blood, taken in the first trimester of pregnancy. This receptor was obtained from a female donor in good health, enrolled as a control in a pregnancy study. The CDR3 nucleotides read TGTGCCAGCAGCTACACCGGGACTGGGCCCTACGAGCAGTACTTC. This codes for CASSYTGTGPYEQYF.